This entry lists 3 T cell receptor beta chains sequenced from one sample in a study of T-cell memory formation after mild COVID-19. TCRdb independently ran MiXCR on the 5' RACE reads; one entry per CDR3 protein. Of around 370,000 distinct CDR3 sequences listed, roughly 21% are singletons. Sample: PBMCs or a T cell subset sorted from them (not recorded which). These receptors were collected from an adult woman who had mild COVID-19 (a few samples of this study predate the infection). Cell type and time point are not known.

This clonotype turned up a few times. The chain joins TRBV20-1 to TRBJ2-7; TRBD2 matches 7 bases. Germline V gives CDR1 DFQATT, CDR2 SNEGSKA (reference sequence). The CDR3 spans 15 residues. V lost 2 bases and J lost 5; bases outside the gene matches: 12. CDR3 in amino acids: CSARRSSAGSHEQYF. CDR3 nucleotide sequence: TGCAGTGCTAGACGATCGTCAGCGGGATCTCACGAGCAGTACTTC.

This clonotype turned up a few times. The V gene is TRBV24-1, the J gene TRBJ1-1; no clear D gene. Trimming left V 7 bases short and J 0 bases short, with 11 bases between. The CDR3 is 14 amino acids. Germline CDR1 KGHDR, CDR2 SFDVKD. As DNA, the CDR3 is TGTGCCACCAGAGGTACAGCCATGAACACTGAAGCTTTCTTT. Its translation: CATRGTAMNTEAFF.

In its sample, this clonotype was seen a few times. The CDR3 nucleotides are TGTGCCAGCAGCCCGACCGGACTAGCGGGAGTTGCTGAGCAGTTCTTC. This encodes CASSPTGLAGVAEQFF. This chain joins TRBV12-3 or TRBV12-4 and TRBJ2-1; 13 bases are shared with TRBD2. The CDR3 is made up of 16 amino acids. The ends lost 6 bases at V and 9 bases at J; junction bases unmatched: 11.